What follows describes a single T cell receptor beta chain. The antigen is unknown. This specimen comes from a study of CD8 T cells in Susac syndrome. Study-wide findings and caveats: It was acknowledged in the study that its TCR sequencing and HLA analysis involved a relatively small number of individuals.

Random hexamers were used to reverse transcribe the RNA input (0.5 to 1 ug). TCRdb used MiXCR to reprocess the immunoSEQ multiplex PCR reads, holding one entry per CDR3 protein. The sample includes roughly 110,000 distinct CDR3 sequences, 85% to 95% of them seen just once. This TCR was sampled from a human donor in good health. Sequenced input: CD8+ T cells from PBMCs.

The CDR3 sequence is CASGTPRGGQETQYF. CDR3 nucleotides: TGTGCCAGCGGCACCCCGCGGGGCGGACAAGAGACCCAGTACTTC. The V gene is TRBV6-5, the J gene TRBJ2-5, with a possible D match to TRBD2 (6 bases). Germline lookup yields CDR1 MNHEY and CDR2 SVGAGI. The CDR3 extends over 15 amino acids. Trimming shortened V by 8 bases and J by 2 bases, and 18 bases separated the two germline ends.